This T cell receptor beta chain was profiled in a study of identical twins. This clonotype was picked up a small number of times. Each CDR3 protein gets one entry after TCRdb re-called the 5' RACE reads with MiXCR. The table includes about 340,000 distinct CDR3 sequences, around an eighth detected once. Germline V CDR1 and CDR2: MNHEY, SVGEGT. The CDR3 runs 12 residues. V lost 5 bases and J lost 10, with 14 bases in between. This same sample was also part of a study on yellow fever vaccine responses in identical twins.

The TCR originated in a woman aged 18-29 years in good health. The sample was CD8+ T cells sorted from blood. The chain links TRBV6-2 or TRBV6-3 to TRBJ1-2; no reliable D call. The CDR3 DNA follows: TGTGCCAGCAGTGTTGACAATATGGACTACACCTTC. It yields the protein CASSVDNMDYTF.